This TCR beta chain appears in the sequencing data of a study of neurological immune-mediated disorders. The time point denotes: longitudinal time-point 3. Via MiXCR, TCRdb re-called the 5' RACE reads, giving one row per CDR3 protein. The profile covers tens of thousands of distinct CDR3 sequences, with about 8% appearing a single time and 1.9% taken by the ten largest. There are a few counts of this clonotype. The clonotype comes from a woman aged 40 to 50 in good health. Sequencing was done on a sample of PBMCs.

CDR3 DNA: TGCGCCAGTTCACCTCGGATGAGTCCAGATACGCAGTATTTT. It translates to CASSPRMSPDTQYF. This sequence joins TRBV10-1 and TRBJ2-3; D call uncertain. Germline assignment: CDR1 WNHNN and CDR2 SYGVQD (reference sequence). There are 14 residues in the CDR3. Between the trimmed V and J ends, which lost 9 bases and 4 bases, there was a span of 17 bases.